A selection of T cell receptor beta chains follows, all from one sample in a study of blood T cell repertoires in COVID-19. Using immunoSEQ multiplex PCR, the repertoire was profiled, and TCRdb retains in-frame clones only, with some absent. The profile shows around 100,000 clones, roughly 89% of them singletons. Sample: peripheral blood. Receptors were obtained from a woman older than 75 in a cohort sampled during active COVID-19. Both conserved end residues are part of each CDR3. The D gene is left open where the match is weak. Clone size is shown for a subset of rows, as once, few, many or a class of expanded clone.

V	J	D	size	DNA	CDR3
TRBV7-2	TRBJ1-6	-	few	TGTGCCAGCAGCTCCTACGGGAATTCACCCCTCCACTTT	CASSSYGNSPLHF
TRBV3-1/TRBV3-2	TRBJ2-7	-	-	TGTGCCAGCAGCCTAAGAACAGAAGCCTACGAGCAGTACTTC	CASSLRTEAYEQYF
TRBV5-1	TRBJ2-5	-	once	TGCGCCAGCAGCGTCCGACGGAGCCTCCAAGAGACCCAGTACTTC	CASSVRRSLQETQYF
TRBV5-4	TRBJ2-5	-	-	TGTGCCAGCAGCTTGGCCTTCGAGACCCAGTACTTC	CASSLAFETQYF
TRBV2	TRBJ1-6	-	-	TGTGCCAGCTCCAACTCCGGAGTGTCCTATAATTCACCCCTCCACTTT	CASSNSGVSYNSPLHF
TRBV13	TRBJ2-4	-	-	TGTGCCAGCAGCTTAGGGGGCGATAGGCAGTACTTC	CASSLGGDRQYF
TRBV6-5	TRBJ1-3	-	-	TGTGCCAGCAGCCCCGGACTTAAAAACACCATATATTTT	CASSPGLKNTIYF
TRBV5-1	TRBJ2-3	-	once	TGCGCCAGCAGCGTGCAAGCAGGGGCCTACACAGATACGCAGTATTTT	CASSVQAGAYTDTQYF
TRBV5-6	TRBJ2-7	-	-	TGTGCCAGCAGCTTGGCTAACGAGCAGTACTTC	CASSLANEQYF
TRBV7-6	TRBJ1-4	-	-	TGTGCCAGCAGCTGGGGGGGAAGTAATGAAAAACTGTTTTTT	CASSWGGSNEKLFF
TRBV19	TRBJ1-2	TRBD1	-	TGTGCCAGTAGTATCGGGGTGTGGCAGGGGGCAAGCTACACCTTC	CASSIGVWQGASYTF
TRBV2	TRBJ2-3	-	once	TGTGCCAGCAGTGAAGCGAGGCGGGGCCTTAACACAGATACGCAGTATTTT	CASSEARRGLNTDTQYF
TRBV6-5	TRBJ1-5	-	few	TGTGCCAGCAGTCCCAGTTTAAATAGCAATCAGCCCCAGCATTTT	CASSPSLNSNQPQHF
TRBV5-4	TRBJ2-4	TRBD1	-	TGTGCCAGCAGCTCTGGGACAGAAATAGCCAAAAACATTCAGTACTTC	CASSSGTEIAKNIQYF
TRBV19	TRBJ1-1	TRBD1	-	TGTGCCAGTAGTCCTGTGGGACAGGGGGCGCGTGAAGCTTTCTTT	CASSPVGQGAREAFF
TRBV29-1	TRBJ2-3	-	-	TGCAGCGTTTTCGGTTTCAGGGATGGTACGCAGTATTTT	CSVFGFRDGTQYF
TRBV5-5	TRBJ2-5	-	-	TGTGCCAGCAGCTTCCTCCCGGTTGGGGCGGAAGAGACCCAGTACTTC	CASSFLPVGAEETQYF
TRBV6-4	TRBJ1-6	TRBD1	-	TGTGCCAGCAGTTCGGGACAGGGGTATTCACCCCTCCACTTT	CASSSGQGYSPLHF
TRBV3-1/TRBV3-2	TRBJ1-1	-	-	TGTGCCAGCAGCCTACCAGGGGTAAACACTGAAGCTTTCTTT	CASSLPGVNTEAFF
TRBV19	TRBJ1-1	-	once	TGTGCCAGTAGTATTTATCAGGGGAGCACTGAAGCTTTCTTT	CASSIYQGSTEAFF
TRBV5-1	TRBJ2-7	-	-	TGCGCCAGCAGCTTGGCCGGACACGGAACCTACGAGCAGTACTTC	CASSLAGHGTYEQYF
TRBV28	TRBJ1-2	TRBD1	-	TGTGCCAGCAGGAGATGGGACAGGGTACGGCCTTATGGCTACACCTTC	CASRRWDRVRPYGYTF
TRBV29-1	TRBJ2-1	TRBD2	-	TGCAGCGTTCGAAGCGGGAGGAGGTTCAATGAGCAGTTCTTC	CSVRSGRRFNEQFF
TRBV3-1/TRBV3-2	TRBJ1-6	-	-	TGTGCCAGCAGCCTGAGGACTGGAGGAAATTCACCCCTCCACTTT	CASSLRTGGNSPLHF
TRBV9	TRBJ1-6	-	-	TGTGCCAGCAGCGTAGCCGATAATTCACCCCTCCACTTT	CASSVADNSPLHF
TRBV10-3	TRBJ2-2	-	-	TGTGCCATACGCAGGGAAACCGGGGAGCTGTTTTTT	CAIRRETGELFF
TRBV4-1	TRBJ2-3	-	once	TGCGCCAGCAGCCAAGCGGAACAGCAGCTCCTTTATACGCAGTATTTT	CASSQAEQQLLYTQYF
TRBV5-1	TRBJ2-7	TRBD1	-	TGCGCCAGCAGCCAGGGGGACTACGAGCAGTACTTC	CASSQGDYEQYF
TRBV19	TRBJ1-5	-	-	TGTGCCAGTAGTATAATTCCGGGGGGCAATCAGCCCCAGCATTTT	CASSIIPGGNQPQHF
TRBV5-1	TRBJ2-7	TRBD1	-	TGCGCCAGCAACGTAGGGACAGGGGTTTACGAGCAGTACTTC	CASNVGTGVYEQYF
TRBV28	TRBJ1-2	-	once	TGTGCCAGCAGCGCCTCTATGGGAGCGGAGAGGAATGGCTACACCTTC	CASSASMGAERNGYTF
TRBV27	TRBJ1-6	-	-	TGTGCCAGCAAAAGGACGACGGGGGATTCACCCCTCCACTTT	CASKRTTGDSPLHF
TRBV27	TRBJ2-7	-	-	TGTGCCAGCAGTACCGATTGGGCCCAAGCCTACGAGCAGTACTTC	CASSTDWAQAYEQYF
TRBV6-4	TRBJ2-1	TRBD2	-	TGTGCCAGCAGTGATGGGACTAGCGTGGGGGGTGAGCAGTTCTTC	CASSDGTSVGGEQFF
TRBV19	TRBJ1-5	TRBD1	-	TGTGCCAGTAGTCCAAGGGGGCATGGCAATCAGCCCCAGCATTTT	CASSPRGHGNQPQHF
TRBV7-9	TRBJ2-3	-	-	TGTGCCAGCAGCTTAGGCCAACTAGAGGATACGCAGTATTTT	CASSLGQLEDTQYF
TRBV28	TRBJ1-1	-	-	TGTGCCAGCAGCCCCCCTGCGGGGAAGGACACTGAAGCTTTCTTT	CASSPPAGKDTEAFF
TRBV5-1	TRBJ2-1	-	-	TGCGCCAGCAGCTTGGACACAGGGCGCTCATACAATGAGCAGTTCTTC	CASSLDTGRSYNEQFF
TRBV29-1	TRBJ2-1	TRBD2	once	TGTACGGTAGCGGGAGGGGACAATGAGCAGTTCTTC	CTVAGGDNEQFF
TRBV28	TRBJ2-1	TRBD1	-	TGTGCCAGCAGTAGACCAGGACAGGGATCTTACAATGAGCAGTTCTTC	CASSRPGQGSYNEQFF
TRBV6-5	TRBJ1-1	TRBD1	once	TGTGCCAGCAACCCCGGACAGGGGGCTCGAACTGAAGCTTTCTTT	CASNPGQGARTEAFF
TRBV7-9	TRBJ2-5	TRBD1	-	TGTGCCAGCAGCTCGGGACAGTTCGAGACCCAGTACTTC	CASSSGQFETQYF
TRBV2	TRBJ1-1	TRBD1	-	TGTGCCAGCAGTCTTAGGACAGGGCGGGCTTTCTTT	CASSLRTGRAFF
TRBV7-2	TRBJ2-7	TRBD1	-	TGTGCCAGCAGCCCCTGGGACAGGGGTGCCTACGAGCAGTACTTC	CASSPWDRGAYEQYF
TRBV3-1/TRBV3-2	TRBJ1-1	-	-	TGTGCCAGCAGCCAAGGACAGGTTCAACGAGGGGGAGCTTTCTTT	CASSQGQVQRGGAFF
TRBV25-1	TRBJ2-1	TRBD2	once	TGTGCCAGCAAGCCTAGCGGGGACGCCCACAATGAGCAGTTCTTC	CASKPSGDAHNEQFF
TRBV27	TRBJ2-5	-	-	TGTGCCAGCAGTTTTGCCGGGACTCCGCAAGAGACCCAGTACTTC	CASSFAGTPQETQYF
TRBV10-3	TRBJ1-2	-	-	TGTGCCAACAGTGCAGGGCCGAACGACTATGGCTACACCTTC	CANSAGPNDYGYTF